This TCR beta chain comes out of a study of beta chain features in type 1 diabetes. Study summary: In all, some 100 million sorted cells from all samples were analyzed. General study results and limits: Sequencing the cDNA could make cells with high TCR expression show up more than they should. People with Type 1 diabetes carried modestly yet significantly shorter TCRB CDR3s in all four CD4+ subsets.

This CDR3 is 16 amino acids long. Trimming took 7 bases from V and 3 from J; bases not matched to a gene: 14. The germline CDR1 and CDR2 sequences are MDHEN and SYDVKM. One heparinised draw of blood, averaging around 120 mL, came from each donor. In all sorted populations, purity surpassed 98%. There are a few counts of this clone. The target antigen is unknown. The sequenced template was cDNA made from the entire isolated RNA. The table came from immunoSEQ multiplex PCR; TCRdb's copy has only in-frame clones and leaves some out. The sample shows about 390,000 clones, about 10% of them seen only once. Sequenced material: central memory CD4+ T cells from blood. V usage is TRBV28 and J usage is TRBJ2-7; 8 bases are shared with TRBD1. The TCR originated in a man between 25 and 39 years old with type 1 diabetes. The DNA of the CDR3 is TGTGCCAGCACTACTTACAGACAGGGGAGAAGCTACGAGCAGTACTTC. Protein product: CASTTYRQGRSYEQYF.